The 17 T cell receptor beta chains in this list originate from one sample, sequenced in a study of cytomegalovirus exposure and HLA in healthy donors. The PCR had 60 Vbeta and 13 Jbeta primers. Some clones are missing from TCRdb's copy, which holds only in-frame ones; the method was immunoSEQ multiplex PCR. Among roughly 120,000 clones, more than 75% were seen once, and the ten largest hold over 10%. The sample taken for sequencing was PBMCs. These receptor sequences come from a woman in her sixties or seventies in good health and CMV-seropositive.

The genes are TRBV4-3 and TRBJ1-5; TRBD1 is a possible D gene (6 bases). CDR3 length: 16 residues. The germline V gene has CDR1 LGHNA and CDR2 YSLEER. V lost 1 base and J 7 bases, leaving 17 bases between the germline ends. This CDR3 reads CASSQGTNRDSQPQHF. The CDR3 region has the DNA TGCGCCAGCAGCCAAGGGACAAACAGGGATAGCCAGCCCCAGCATTTT.

This chain's CDR3 is CASSYSTGRDSPLHF. DNA for the CDR3: TGTGCCAGCAGTTACAGCACAGGGAGGGATTCACCCCTCCACTTT. The genes are TRBV6-5 and TRBJ1-6; D is possibly TRBD1 (6 bases). V lost 2 bases and J lost 8, with 13 bases in between. The CDR3 contains 15 residues. The germline V gene encodes CDR1 MNHEY and CDR2 SVGAGI.

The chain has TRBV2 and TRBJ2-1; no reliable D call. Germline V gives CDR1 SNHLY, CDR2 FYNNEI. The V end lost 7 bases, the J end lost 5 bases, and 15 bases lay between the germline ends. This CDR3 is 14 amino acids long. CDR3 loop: CASKNSLPDNEQFF. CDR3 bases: TGTGCCAGCAAGAACAGCCTGCCGGACAATGAGCAGTTCTTC.

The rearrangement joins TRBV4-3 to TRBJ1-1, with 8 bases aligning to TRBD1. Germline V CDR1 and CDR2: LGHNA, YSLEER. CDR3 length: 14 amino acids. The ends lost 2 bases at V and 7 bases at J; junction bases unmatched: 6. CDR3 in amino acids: CASSQPGTGFEAFF. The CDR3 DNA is TGCGCCAGCAGCCAACCCGGGACAGGCTTTGAAGCTTTCTTT.

DNA for the CDR3: TGTGCCAGCAGCTCTAGCGGGGAAAAAAAACAAGAGACCCAGTACTTC. This codes for CASSSSGEKKQETQYF. V usage is TRBV11-2 and J usage is TRBJ2-5, with 9 bases identical to TRBD2. Looked up from germline, CDR1 is SGHAT and CDR2 is FQNNGV. The V gene end was trimmed by 4 bases and the J gene end by 2 bases; junction bases not matched to a gene: 8. The CDR3 extends over 16 amino acids.

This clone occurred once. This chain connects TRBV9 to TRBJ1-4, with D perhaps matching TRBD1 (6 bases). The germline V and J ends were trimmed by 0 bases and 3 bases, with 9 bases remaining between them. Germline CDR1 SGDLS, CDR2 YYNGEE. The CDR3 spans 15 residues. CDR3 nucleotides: TGTGCCAGCAGCGTAGGGACAGCACCTAATGAAAAACTGTTTTTT. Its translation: CASSVGTAPNEKLFF. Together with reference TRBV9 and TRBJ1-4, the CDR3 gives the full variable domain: DSGVTQTPKHLITATGQRVTLRCSPRSGDLSVYWYQQSLDQGLQFLIQYYNGEERAKGNILERFSAQQFPDLHSELNLSSLELGDSALYFCASSVGTAPNEKLFFGSGTQLSVL.

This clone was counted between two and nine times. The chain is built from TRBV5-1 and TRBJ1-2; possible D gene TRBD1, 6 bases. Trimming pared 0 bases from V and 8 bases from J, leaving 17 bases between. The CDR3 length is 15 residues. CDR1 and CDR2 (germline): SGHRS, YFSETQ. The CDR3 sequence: CASSLARDRNSGYTF. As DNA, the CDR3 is TGCGCCAGCAGCTTGGCGCGAGACAGGAACTCGGGCTACACCTTC. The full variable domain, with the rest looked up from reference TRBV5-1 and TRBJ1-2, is KAGVTQTPRYLIKTRGQQVTLSCSPISGHRSVSWYQQTPGQGLQFLFEYFSETQRNKGNFPGRFSGRQFSNSRSEMNVSTLELGDSALYLCASSLARDRNSGYTFGSGTRLTVV.

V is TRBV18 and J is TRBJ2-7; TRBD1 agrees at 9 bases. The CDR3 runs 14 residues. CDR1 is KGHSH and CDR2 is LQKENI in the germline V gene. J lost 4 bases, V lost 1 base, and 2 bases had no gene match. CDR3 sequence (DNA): TGTGCCAGCTCACCACAAGGACAGGGGTACGAGCAGTACTTC. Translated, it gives CASSPQGQGYEQYF.

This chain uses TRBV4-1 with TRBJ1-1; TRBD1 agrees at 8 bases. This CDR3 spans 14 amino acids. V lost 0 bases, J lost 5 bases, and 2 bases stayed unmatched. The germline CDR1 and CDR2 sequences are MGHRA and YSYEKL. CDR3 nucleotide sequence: TGCGCCAGCAGCCAAGACAGGGGGCGAACTGAAGCTTTCTTT. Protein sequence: CASSQDRGRTEAFF.

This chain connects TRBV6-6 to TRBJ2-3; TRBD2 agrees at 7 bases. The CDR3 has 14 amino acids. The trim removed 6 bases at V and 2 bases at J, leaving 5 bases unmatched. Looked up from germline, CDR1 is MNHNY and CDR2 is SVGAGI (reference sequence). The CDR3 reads CASRLAAVTDTQYF. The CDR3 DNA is TGTGCCAGCAGGCTAGCGGCAGTCACAGATACGCAGTATTTT.

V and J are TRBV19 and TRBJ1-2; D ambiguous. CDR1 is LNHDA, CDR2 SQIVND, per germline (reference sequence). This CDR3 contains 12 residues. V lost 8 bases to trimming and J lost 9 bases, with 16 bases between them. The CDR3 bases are TGTGCCAGTTCCGTCGACACCGAGTGCTACACCTTC. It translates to CASSVDTECYTF.

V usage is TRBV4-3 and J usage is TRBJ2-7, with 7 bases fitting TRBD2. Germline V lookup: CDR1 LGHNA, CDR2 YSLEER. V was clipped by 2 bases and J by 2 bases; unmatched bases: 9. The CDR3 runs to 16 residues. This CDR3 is CASSQTWGGDAYEQYF. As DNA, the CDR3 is TGCGCCAGCAGCCAAACCTGGGGAGGGGACGCCTACGAGCAGTACTTC.

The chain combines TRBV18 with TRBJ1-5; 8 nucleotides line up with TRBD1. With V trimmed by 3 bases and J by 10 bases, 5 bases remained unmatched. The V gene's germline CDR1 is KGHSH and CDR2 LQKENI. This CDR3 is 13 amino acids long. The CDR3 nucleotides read TGTGCCAGCTCACCTGGGACAGGAGTCCCCCAGCATTTT. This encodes CASSPGTGVPQHF. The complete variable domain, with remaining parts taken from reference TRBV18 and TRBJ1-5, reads NAGVMQNPRHLVRRRGQEARLRCSPMKGHSHVYWYRQLPEEGLKFMVYLQKENIIDESGMPKERFSAEFPKEGPSILRIQQVVRGDSAAYFCASSPGTGVPQHFGDGTRLSIL.

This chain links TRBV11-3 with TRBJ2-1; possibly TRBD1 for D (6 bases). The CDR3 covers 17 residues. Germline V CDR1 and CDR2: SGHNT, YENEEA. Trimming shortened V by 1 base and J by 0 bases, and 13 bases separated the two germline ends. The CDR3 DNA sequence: TGTGCCAGCAGCTTAGGAAGGGGGAAAGGCTCCTACAATGAGCAGTTCTTC. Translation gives CASSLGRGKGSYNEQFF.

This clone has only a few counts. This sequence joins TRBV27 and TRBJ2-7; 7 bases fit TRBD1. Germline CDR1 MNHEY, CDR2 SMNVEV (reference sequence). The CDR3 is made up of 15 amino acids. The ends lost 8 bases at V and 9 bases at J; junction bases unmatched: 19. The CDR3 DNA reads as TGTGCCAGCGGCGGCACAGGGGCTCTTCATACAAGGCAGTACTTC. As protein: CASGGTGALHTRQYF.

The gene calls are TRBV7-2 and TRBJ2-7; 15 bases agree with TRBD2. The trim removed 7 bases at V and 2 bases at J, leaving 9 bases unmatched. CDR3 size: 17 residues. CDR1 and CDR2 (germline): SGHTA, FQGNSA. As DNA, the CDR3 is TGTGCCAGCAACTTGGGGACTAGCGGGAGGATCACCTACGAGCAGTACTTC. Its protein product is CASNLGTSGRITYEQYF.

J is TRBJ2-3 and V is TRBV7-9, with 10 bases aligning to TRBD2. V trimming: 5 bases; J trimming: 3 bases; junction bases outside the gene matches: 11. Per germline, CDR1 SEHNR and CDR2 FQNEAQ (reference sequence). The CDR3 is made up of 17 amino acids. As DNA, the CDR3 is TGTGCCAGCAGCCACGGGAGTAGCGGGGGGCGGACAGATACGCAGTATTTT. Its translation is CASSHGSSGGRTDTQYF.